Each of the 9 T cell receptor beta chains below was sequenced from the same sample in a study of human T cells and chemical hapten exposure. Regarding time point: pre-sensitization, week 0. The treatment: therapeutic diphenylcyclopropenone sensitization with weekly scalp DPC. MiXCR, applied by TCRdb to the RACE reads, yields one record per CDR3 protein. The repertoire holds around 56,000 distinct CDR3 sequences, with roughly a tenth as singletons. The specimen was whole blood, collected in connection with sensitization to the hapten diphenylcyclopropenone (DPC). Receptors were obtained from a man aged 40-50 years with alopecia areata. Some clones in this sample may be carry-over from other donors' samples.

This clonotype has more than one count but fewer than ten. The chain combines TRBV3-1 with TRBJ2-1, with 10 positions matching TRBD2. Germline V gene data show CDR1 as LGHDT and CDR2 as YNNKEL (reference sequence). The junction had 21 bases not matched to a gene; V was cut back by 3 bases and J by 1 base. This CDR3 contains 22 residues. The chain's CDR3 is CASSHGHTWALIAGGSYNEQFF. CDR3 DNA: TGTGCCAGCAGCCATGGCCACACGTGGGCCCTTATAGCGGGAGGATCCTACAATGAGCAGTTCTTC.

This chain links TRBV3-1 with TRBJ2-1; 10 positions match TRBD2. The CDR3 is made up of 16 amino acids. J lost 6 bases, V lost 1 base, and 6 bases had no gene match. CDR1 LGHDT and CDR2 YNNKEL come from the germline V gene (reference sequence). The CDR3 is CASSQVASGRANEQFF. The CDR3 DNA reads TGTGCCAGCAGCCAAGTAGCCAGCGGGAGGGCCAATGAGCAGTTCTTC.

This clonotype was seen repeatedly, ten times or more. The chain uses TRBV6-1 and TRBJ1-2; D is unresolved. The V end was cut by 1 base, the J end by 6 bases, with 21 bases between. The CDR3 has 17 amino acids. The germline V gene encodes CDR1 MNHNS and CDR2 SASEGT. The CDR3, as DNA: TGTGCCAGCAGTGAAGATCTGTTCTTTAAGACCGACGATGGCTACACCTTC. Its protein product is CASSEDLFFKTDDGYTF.

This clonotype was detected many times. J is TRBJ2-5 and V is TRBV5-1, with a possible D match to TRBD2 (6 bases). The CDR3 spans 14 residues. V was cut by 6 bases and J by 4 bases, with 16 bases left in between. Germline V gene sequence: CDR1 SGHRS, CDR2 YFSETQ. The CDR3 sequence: CASNVDGGAETQYF. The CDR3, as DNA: TGCGCCAGCAACGTAGACGGAGGGGCAGAGACCCAGTACTTC.

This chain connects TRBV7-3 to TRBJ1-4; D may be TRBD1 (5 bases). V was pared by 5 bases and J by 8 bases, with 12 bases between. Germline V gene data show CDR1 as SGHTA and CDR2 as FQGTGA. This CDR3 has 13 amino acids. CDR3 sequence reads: CASSLVRGEKLFF. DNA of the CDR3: TGTGCCAGCAGCCTTGTCCGGGGGGAAAAACTGTTTTTT.

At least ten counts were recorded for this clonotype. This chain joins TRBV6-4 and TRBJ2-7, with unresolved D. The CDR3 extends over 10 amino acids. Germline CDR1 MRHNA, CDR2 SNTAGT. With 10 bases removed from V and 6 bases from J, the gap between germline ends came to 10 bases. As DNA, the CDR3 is TGTGCCACCGCTCCCAGCGAGCAGTACTTC. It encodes CATAPSEQYF.

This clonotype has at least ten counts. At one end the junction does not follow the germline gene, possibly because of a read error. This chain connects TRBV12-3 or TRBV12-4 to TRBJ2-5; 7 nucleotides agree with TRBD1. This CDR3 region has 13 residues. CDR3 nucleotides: TGTGCCAGCAGTTTGGCACGTGAGGACAGGCGGAACTTC. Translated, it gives CASSLAREDRRNF.

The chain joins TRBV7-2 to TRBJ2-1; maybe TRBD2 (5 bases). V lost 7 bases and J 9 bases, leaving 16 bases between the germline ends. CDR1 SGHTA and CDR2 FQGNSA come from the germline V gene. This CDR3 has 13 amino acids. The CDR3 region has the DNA TGTGCCAGCACCCTAGCTGTCTTTAGTGAGCAGTTCTTC. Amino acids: CASTLAVFSEQFF.

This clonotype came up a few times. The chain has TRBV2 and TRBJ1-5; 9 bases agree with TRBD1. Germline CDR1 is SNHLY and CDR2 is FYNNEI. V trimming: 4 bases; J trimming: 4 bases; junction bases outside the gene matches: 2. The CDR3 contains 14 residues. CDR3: CASSATGGNQPQHF. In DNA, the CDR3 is TGTGCCAGCAGTGCGACAGGGGGTAATCAGCCCCAGCATTTT.